Presented here are 31 T cell receptor beta chains from one specimen sequenced in a study of blood T cell repertoires in COVID-19 (dated by TCRdb to about 2020). Library prep was done by the immunoSEQ multiplex PCR assay. The clones in this table, taken by TCRdb from immuneACCESS, are in-frame only. Not every clone is retained; where verified, under half of the shortfall comes from an unresolved V gene, and the cause of the rest is unknown. The sample data list about 250,000 clones, and nearly 90% of these were observed just once. Clones ranked in the top ten supply roughly 4% of the sample. The sequenced sample consisted of PBMCs or T cells enriched from blood (not recorded which). The source of these receptors is a woman under 40 with acute COVID-19.

Worth noting for this clone: Other DNA sequences in this specimen translate into the identical CDR3. The chain combines TRBV18 with TRBJ2-2; 7 bases are a match to TRBD1. The V segment lost 6 bases and the J segment 0 bases; nucleotides outside the gene matches: 4. The CDR3 is 15 residues long. Germline CDR1 is KGHSH and CDR2 is LQKENI. CDR3 in amino acids: CASSPTGSNTGELFF. CDR3 DNA: TGTGCCAGCTCCCCGACAGGGTCGAACACCGGGGAGCTGTTTTTT.

The chain employs TRBV11-2 and TRBJ1-6, with a tentative D call TRBD1 (6 bases). Germline V gene lookup returns CDR1 SGHAT and CDR2 FQNNGV. V was pared by 5 bases and J by 3 bases, with 14 bases between. The CDR3 length is 16 residues. The CDR3 DNA follows: TGTGCCAGCAGCCCTCGTCAGGGGAACTATAATTCACCCCTCCACTTT. This codes for CASSPRQGNYNSPLHF.

This chain joins TRBV3-1 (or the pseudogene TRBV3-2) and TRBJ1-6, with TRBD1 identical over 10 bases. J lost 6 bases, V lost 4 bases, and 9 bases had no gene match. CDR1 is LGHDT, CDR2 YNNKEL, per germline (reference sequence). The CDR3 is made up of 17 amino acids. In DNA, the CDR3 is TGTGCCAGCAGCCCCTTAGGGACAGGGGCTGGTAATTCACCCCTCCACTTT. Protein product: CASSPLGTGAGNSPLHF.

The rearrangement links TRBV12-5 to TRBJ2-7; tentative D call: TRBD1 (6 bases). Trimming stripped 6 bases from V and 3 bases from J, with 12 bases between. The germline V gene encodes CDR1 LGHNT and CDR2 FRNRAP. The CDR3 is made up of 13 amino acids. The CDR3 DNA follows: TGTGCTAGTGGATGGGACACCTACTACGAGCAGTACTTC. Translating gives CASGWDTYYEQYF.

This clone occurred once. This chain links TRBV6-5 with TRBJ2-7; D is possibly TRBD1 (6 bases). Germline CDR1 and CDR2: MNHEY and SVGAGI. Between the trimmed V and J ends, which lost 2 bases and 3 bases, there was a span of 8 bases. This CDR3 comprises 13 residues. This CDR3 reads CASSYGGHYEQYF. The CDR3 DNA sequence: TGTGCCAGCAGTTACGGGGGCCACTACGAGCAGTACTTC.

V is TRBV5-1 and J is TRBJ1-1; weak D call: TRBD1 (6 bases). Germline CDR1 reads SGHRS; CDR2 reads YFSETQ. Between the trimmed V and J ends, which lost 3 bases and 5 bases, there was a span of 14 bases. This CDR3 has 14 amino acids. CDR3 protein: CASSWQGYGTEAFF. The CDR3, as DNA: TGCGCCAGCAGCTGGCAGGGGTACGGGACTGAAGCTTTCTTT.

The rearrangement uses TRBV24-1 and TRBJ1-5; D may be TRBD1 (6 bases). Trimming removed 4 bases at V and 6 bases at J, with 9 bases between. Germline lookup yields CDR1 KGHDR and CDR2 SFDVKD. The CDR3 has 13 residues. The CDR3 spells CATSEGAGQPQHF. The DNA of the CDR3 is TGTGCCACCAGTGAGGGGGCAGGTCAGCCCCAGCATTTT.

This clone turned up a few times. The rearrangement joins TRBV7-2 to TRBJ2-7; perhaps TRBD2 as D (6 bases). This CDR3 has 14 residues. Germline V gene lookup returns CDR1 SGHTA and CDR2 FQGNSA. V lost 1 base to trimming and J lost 13 bases, with 20 bases between them. The CDR3 DNA is TGTGCCAGCAGCTTAGATTTGGCGGCGGGGAGTAAATACTTC. As protein: CASSLDLAAGSKYF.

The V call is TRBV30, the J call TRBJ1-5; D remains ambiguous. The V gene's germline CDR1 is GTSNPN and CDR2 SVGIG (reference sequence). CDR3 length: 15 residues. Trimming pared 0 bases from V and 6 bases from J, leaving 15 bases between. The CDR3 is CAWSVGRGLSQPQHF. CDR3 sequence (DNA): TGTGCCTGGAGTGTAGGTCGGGGTTTAAGTCAGCCCCAGCATTTT.

The chain uses TRBV4-3 and TRBJ1-2, with D perhaps TRBD1 (5 bases). Germline values: CDR1 LGHNA, CDR2 YSLEER. V gave up 4 bases and J gave up 4 bases, with 19 bases separating them. The CDR3 totals 16 residues. Written as DNA, the CDR3 is TGCGCCAGCAGCCCCGGATTCGGGGGAGGAGGCTATGGCTACACCTTC. This translates into CASSPGFGGGGYGYTF.

This chain uses TRBV6-5 with TRBJ1-1; 7 bases agree with TRBD1. Germline values: CDR1 MNHEY, CDR2 SVGAGI. This CDR3 has 14 amino acids. V shed 7 bases and J 1 base; nucleotides not matched to a gene: 6. CDR3 region: CASTLGQRNTEAFF. The CDR3 DNA sequence: TGTGCCAGCACACTGGGACAGAGGAACACTGAAGCTTTCTTT.

V gene TRBV3-1 (or the pseudogene TRBV3-2) combines with J gene TRBJ2-7; the match to TRBD1 covers 8 bases. With V trimmed by 3 bases and J by 3 bases, 7 bases remained unmatched. The CDR3 totals 15 residues. In germline, CDR1 is LGHDT, CDR2 YNNKEL (reference sequence). CDR3 nucleotides: TGTGCCAGCAGCCAGGCAGACAGGGGTATCTACGAGCAGTACTTC. Protein sequence: CASSQADRGIYEQYF.

The chain joins TRBV2 to TRBJ1-2; D ambiguous. The CDR3 is 13 residues long. V lost 0 bases, J lost 8 bases, and 10 bases lay in between. Germline V gene lookup returns CDR1 SNHLY and CDR2 FYNNEI. The CDR3 DNA follows: TGTGCCAGCAGTGAAGCCGGGAGTAACGGCTACACCTTC. Protein sequence: CASSEAGSNGYTF.

The rearrangement joins TRBV30 to TRBJ1-1, with D possibly being TRBD1 (6 bases). V lost 4 bases to trimming and J lost 4 bases, with 13 bases between them. The CDR3 runs 13 residues. CDR1 is GTSNPN and CDR2 is SVGIG in the germline V gene (reference sequence). CDR3 sequence: CAWMGIGGTEAFF. The CDR3, as DNA: TGTGCCTGGATGGGGATAGGGGGCACTGAAGCTTTCTTT.

V gene TRBV7-8 combines with J gene TRBJ1-1, with a weak D call TRBD1 (5 bases). Trimming shortened V by 4 bases and J by 1 base, and 13 bases separated the two germline ends. The V gene's germline CDR1 is SGHVS and CDR2 FQNEAQ. The CDR3 runs 15 residues. Here the CDR3 DNA reads TGTGCCAGCAGCTCCCGAAGGGGTGGGAACACTGAAGCTTTCTTT. Amino acids: CASSSRRGGNTEAFF.

The chain joins TRBV4-1 to TRBJ2-1; D perhaps matches TRBD2 (7 bases). V was pared by 3 bases and J by 3 bases, with 18 bases between. The length of the CDR3 is 17 residues. From germline, CDR1 is MGHRA and CDR2 YSYEKL. CDR3 bases: TGCGCCAGCAGCCAGCCCCCTGGCGGGGGCTTCTACAATGAGCAGTTCTTC. Amino acids: CASSQPPGGGFYNEQFF.

CDR3 protein: CASSPGYHEQFF. CDR3 in DNA: TGTGCCAGCAGCCCAGGCTATCATGAGCAGTTCTTC. The chain recombines TRBV28 with TRBJ2-1; D remains ambiguous. Germline V gene sequence: CDR1 MDHEN, CDR2 SYDVKM. The germline V and J ends were trimmed by 6 bases and 8 bases, with 11 bases remaining between them. The CDR3 sequence is 12 residues long.

This clone was counted once. The rearrangement joins TRBV7-9 to TRBJ2-5, with 9 bases that match TRBD2. The CDR3 covers 14 residues. V lost 5 bases and J lost 5; bases outside the gene matches: 6. The germline gives CDR1 SEHNR, CDR2 FQNEAQ (reference sequence). This chain's CDR3 is CASSGGLARETQYF. In nucleotides, the CDR3 is TGTGCCAGCAGCGGTGGACTAGCGAGGGAGACCCAGTACTTC.

This sequence joins TRBV14 and TRBJ2-3, with TRBD2 matching 13 bases. CDR3 size: 17 residues. V shed 5 bases and J 9 bases; nucleotides not matched to a gene: 14. From germline, CDR1 is SGHDN and CDR2 FVKESK. CDR3 residues: CASSGRTSGGPPGTQYF. The CDR3 bases are TGTGCCAGCAGCGGAAGGACTAGCGGGGGCCCGCCAGGGACGCAGTATTTT.

The chain couples TRBV10-3 to TRBJ2-3, with 10 bases identical to TRBD1. V gave up 11 bases and J gave up 1 base; unmatched junction bases: 9. Germline CDR1 is ENHRY and CDR2 is SYGVKD. This CDR3 spans 15 amino acids. The CDR3 is CAAAPGQGGTDTQYF. The CDR3 DNA follows: TGTGCCGCAGCGCCTGGACAGGGGGGCACAGATACGCAGTATTTT.

The J gene is TRBJ2-3, the V gene TRBV2, with TRBD2 matching over 11 bases. The germline gives CDR1 SNHLY, CDR2 FYNNEI. This CDR3 contains 14 residues. V gave up 9 bases and J gave up 9 bases; unmatched junction bases: 11. CDR3 DNA sequence: TGTGCCAGACCGGGACTAGCGGATTCATGGACGCAGTATTTT. Amino acid sequence: CARPGLADSWTQYF.

This clone was detected a few times. The chain joins TRBV19 to TRBJ1-2; 7 positions agree with TRBD1. This CDR3 comprises 15 residues. Germline values: CDR1 LNHDA, CDR2 SQIVND (reference sequence). The V and J ends lost 1 base and 5 bases, in that order; junction bases with no gene match: 7. The CDR3 loop is CASSIAGTATYGYTF. CDR3 nucleotide sequence: TGTGCCAGTAGTATAGCCGGGACAGCAACGTATGGCTACACCTTC.

The CDR3 DNA reads TGTGCCAGCCTGGTGGAGGGAGGTGACACTGAAGCTTTCTTT. Protein: CASLVEGGDTEAFF. The chain uses TRBV6-5 and TRBJ1-1, with no clear D. The CDR3 consists of 14 residues. V was shortened by 8 bases and J by 3 bases, with 16 bases between the two germline ends. Germline V gene lookup returns CDR1 MNHEY and CDR2 SVGAGI.

V usage is TRBV7-2 and J usage is TRBJ2-7; D possibly corresponds to TRBD1 (6 bases). V gave up 3 bases and J gave up 5 bases, with 14 bases separating them. Looked up from germline, CDR1 is SGHTA and CDR2 is FQGNSA. The CDR3 runs to 14 residues. CDR3 protein: CASSFGQLGHEQYF. DNA for the CDR3: TGTGCCAGCAGCTTCGGACAGTTGGGGCACGAGCAGTACTTC.

This chain links TRBV7-9 with TRBJ2-7; perhaps TRBD1 as D (5 bases). In germline, CDR1 is SEHNR, CDR2 FQNEAQ (reference sequence). Trimming removed 4 bases from V and 2 bases from J, with 12 bases in between. This CDR3 contains 14 residues. In DNA, the CDR3 is TGTGCCAGCAGCTCACTGACAGATACCTACGAGCAGTACTTC. It codes for CASSSLTDTYEQYF. The variable domain in full, with the rest retrieved from reference TRBV7-9 and TRBJ2-7, is DTGVSQNPRHKITKRGQNVTFRCDPISEHNRLYWYRQTLGQGPEFLTYFQNEAQLEKSRLLSDRFSAERPKGSFSTLEIQRTEQGDSAMYLCASSSLTDTYEQYFGPGTRLTVT.

The chain employs TRBV9 and TRBJ2-2; 12 bases map to TRBD2. Unmatched junction bases numbered 7, after V lost 2 bases and J lost 5 bases. Germline loops: CDR1 SGDLS, CDR2 YYNGEE. This CDR3 spans 17 amino acids. In DNA form, the CDR3 reads TGTGCCAGCAGCGTTCTAGCGGGGGGGCCATGGACCGGGGAGCTGTTTTTT. Its translation is CASSVLAGGPWTGELFF.

This clone was observed a handful of times. The chain employs TRBV2 and TRBJ2-7, with TRBD2 matching over 11 bases. The CDR3 runs 16 residues. The germline gives CDR1 SNHLY, CDR2 FYNNEI. Trimming took 4 bases from V and 5 from J; bases not matched to a gene: 10. The chain's CDR3 is CASSATRLAGYHEQYF. The CDR3 region has the DNA TGTGCCAGCAGTGCTACAAGACTAGCGGGGTACCACGAGCAGTACTTC.

CDR3 DNA: TGTGCCTGGAGTGCCCACCTCCTACAGGGGCACACTGAAGCTTTCTTT. This sequence encodes CAWSAHLLQGHTEAFF. The V gene is TRBV30, the J gene TRBJ1-1, with TRBD1 identical over 7 bases. The CDR3 runs 16 residues. The germline gives CDR1 GTSNPN, CDR2 SVGIG (reference sequence). V shed 1 base and J 3 bases; nucleotides not matched to a gene: 11.

A few counts support this clone. The chain is built from TRBV10-1 and TRBJ2-1; 7 bases agree with TRBD1. The CDR3 totals 16 residues. Germline trimming cut 6 bases from V and 5 bases from J; bases unmatched to any gene: 13. Per the germline V gene, CDR1 is WNHNN and CDR2 is SYGVQD (reference sequence). CDR3 protein: CASRRDQGTAHNEQFF. DNA for the CDR3: TGCGCCAGCAGGAGGGATCAGGGGACAGCCCACAATGAGCAGTTCTTC.

The chain carries TRBV29-1 and TRBJ2-1, with D possibly TRBD2 on 6 matching bases. Trimming took 7 bases from V and 4 from J, leaving 17 bases between them. This CDR3 is built from 14 residues. Per the germline V gene, CDR1 is SQVTM and CDR2 is ANQGSEA. Written as DNA, the CDR3 is TGCAGCGCTGGTCACATAGCGGAGTACAATGAGCAGTTCTTC. Protein sequence: CSAGHIAEYNEQFF.

This clone has just a few counts. The genes are TRBV24-1 and TRBJ2-2; 8 nucleotides line up with TRBD2. CDR1 is KGHDR, CDR2 SFDVKD, per germline. The CDR3 runs to 16 residues. Unmatched junction bases numbered 8, after V lost 3 bases and J lost 6 bases. The CDR3 DNA reads as TGTGCCACCAGTGATCCGGGGGGGCCTAAGCCCGGGGAGCTGTTTTTT. Translating gives CATSDPGGPKPGELFF.